The 10 T cell receptor beta chains presented below share a single source sample, sequenced in a study of blood T cell repertoires in COVID-19. Data came from immunoSEQ multiplex PCR; TCRdb stores just in-frame clones and leaves some out. The table shows roughly 200,000 clones, with almost 90% occurring only once. Material for sequencing was peripheral blood. The receptors stem from a man aged 50 or older with acute or convalescent COVID-19.

This rearrangement joins TRBV19 to TRBJ1-4; maybe TRBD1 (5 bases). The CDR3 runs to 16 residues. Germline assignment: CDR1 LNHDA and CDR2 SQIVND (reference sequence). V was pared by 7 bases and J by 8 bases, with 23 bases between. CDR3 protein: CASNSGGAGRNEKLFF. The CDR3 nucleotides are TGTGCCAGTAATTCAGGCGGGGCCGGGAGGAACGAAAAACTGTTTTTT. Looking up the rest from reference TRBV19 and TRBJ1-4 gives the full variable domain: DGGITQSPKYLFRKEGQNVTLSCEQNLNHDAMYWYRQDPGQGLRLIYYSQIVNDFQKGDIAEGYSVSREKKESFPLTVTSAQKNPTAFYLCASNSGGAGRNEKLFFGSGTQLSVL.

This chain connects TRBV6-5 to TRBJ2-4, with a tentative D call TRBD2 (6 bases). The CDR3 sequence is 14 residues long. Germline values: CDR1 MNHEY, CDR2 SVGAGI. V lost 7 bases, J lost 5 bases, and 15 bases lay in between. The CDR3 here is CASTSGGGENIQYF. The CDR3 nucleotides read TGTGCCAGCACCTCCGGGGGTGGGGAAAACATTCAGTACTTC.

This clone was observed a few times. V and J are TRBV5-5 and TRBJ2-1; 8 bases map to TRBD2. V trimming: 1 base; J trimming: 8 bases; junction bases outside the gene matches: 11. Germline CDR1 reads SGHKS; CDR2 reads YYEKEE (reference sequence). The CDR3 is made up of 16 amino acids. The DNA for the CDR3 is TGTGCCAGCAGCTTGAATCTAGCGGGCCCGAGGGATGAGCAGTTCTTC. This translates into CASSLNLAGPRDEQFF.

This chain connects TRBV5-1 to TRBJ2-7; 7 bases align to TRBD2. CDR1 and CDR2 from the germline V gene are SGHRS and YFSETQ. This CDR3 is built from 16 residues. V was clipped by 1 base and J by 2 bases; unmatched bases: 9. CDR3 nucleotide sequence: TGCGCCAGCAGCTTGTCGGGCGGGAGCCCTACCTACGAGCAGTACTTC. Translation gives CASSLSGGSPTYEQYF.

V usage is TRBV6-4 and J usage is TRBJ1-6; no firm D call. Trimming stripped 4 bases from V and 6 bases from J, with 7 bases between. The CDR3 sequence is 13 residues long. CDR1 and CDR2 from the germline V gene are MRHNA and SNTAGT. CDR3 in amino acids: CASSVSFNSPLHF. The CDR3 DNA reads TGTGCCAGCAGTGTCAGTTTTAATTCACCCCTCCACTTT.

The CDR3 region has the DNA TGTGCCAGCAGCCAAAGCGGGGGTGCTATCGATGAGCAGTTCTTC. It is translated as CASSQSGGAIDEQFF. The rearrangement uses TRBV4-2 and TRBJ2-1; the match to TRBD2 covers 8 bases. This CDR3 contains 15 residues. Germline CDR1 LGHNA, CDR2 YNFKEQ. The V segment lost 2 bases and the J segment 8 bases; nucleotides outside the gene matches: 8.

This chain connects TRBV7-2 to TRBJ2-1; 7 bases align to TRBD1. V lost 2 bases, J lost 2 bases, and 12 bases stayed unmatched. Germline CDR1 SGHTA, CDR2 FQGNSA. This CDR3 is 18 amino acids long. The CDR3 reads CASSLKGRGTVAYNEQFF. Written as DNA, the CDR3 is TGTGCCAGCAGCTTAAAAGGTAGAGGGACAGTTGCCTACAATGAGCAGTTCTTC.

The chain recombines TRBV7-2 with TRBJ2-4; 7 nucleotides align to TRBD2. V lost 5 bases and J lost 3; bases outside the gene matches: 10. The germline gives CDR1 SGHTA, CDR2 FQGNSA. The CDR3 contains 16 residues. The CDR3 region is CASSPLRRESKNIQYF. CDR3 coding DNA: TGTGCCAGCAGCCCCCTCCGGCGGGAGAGCAAAAACATTCAGTACTTC. Full variable domain (remainder filled in from reference TRBV7-2 and TRBJ2-4): GAGVSQSPSNKVTEKGKDVELRCDPISGHTALYWYRQSLGQGLEFLIYFQGNSAPDKSGLPSDRFSAERTGGSVSTLTIQRTQQEDSAVYLCASSPLRRESKNIQYFGAGTRLSVL.

V usage is TRBV24-1 and J usage is TRBJ2-1, with D possibly TRBD2 on 5 matching bases. The CDR3 is made up of 12 amino acids. Germline CDR1 KGHDR, CDR2 SFDVKD. V lost 4 bases and J 9 bases, leaving 9 bases between the germline ends. The DNA of the CDR3 is TGTGCCACCAGTGACTCGAGGGCTGAGCAGTTCTTC. This gives the protein CATSDSRAEQFF.

This chain connects TRBV6-6 to TRBJ2-1, with 8 bases aligning to TRBD1. Losses at the gene ends were 7 bases for V and 12 bases for J; bases not matched to a gene: 17. The CDR3 spans 15 residues. Per the germline V gene, CDR1 is MNHNY and CDR2 is SVGAGI (reference sequence). CDR3 nucleotide sequence: TGTGCCAGCACTCTTCCGGGACAGGCTCCGAAGGGGCAGTTCTTC. Residues: CASTLPGQAPKGQFF.